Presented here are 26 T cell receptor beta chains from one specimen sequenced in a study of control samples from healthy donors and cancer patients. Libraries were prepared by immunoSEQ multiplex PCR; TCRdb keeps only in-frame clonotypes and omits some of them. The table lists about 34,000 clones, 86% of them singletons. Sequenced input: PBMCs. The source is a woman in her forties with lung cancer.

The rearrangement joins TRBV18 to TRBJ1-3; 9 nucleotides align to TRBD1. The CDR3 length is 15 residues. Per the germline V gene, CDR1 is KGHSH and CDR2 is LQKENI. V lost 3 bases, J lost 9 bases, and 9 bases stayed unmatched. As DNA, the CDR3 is TGTGCCAGCTCACCCTCCGGGACAGGGCCCCTCACCATATATTTT. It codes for CASSPSGTGPLTIYF.

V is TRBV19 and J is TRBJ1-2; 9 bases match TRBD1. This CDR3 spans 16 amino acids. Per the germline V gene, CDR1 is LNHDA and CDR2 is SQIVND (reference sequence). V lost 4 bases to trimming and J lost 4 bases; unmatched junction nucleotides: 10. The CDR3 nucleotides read TGTGCCAGTAGTACGGTCGCGGGACAGGGATCCTATGGCTACACCTTC. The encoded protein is CASSTVAGQGSYGYTF.

The CDR3 DNA is TGTGCCTGGAGTGTACGGATTTGGGGGCGGCAAAAGAACACTGAAGCTTTCTTT. Its protein is CAWSVRIWGRQKNTEAFF. V and J are TRBV30 and TRBJ1-1, with a possible D match to TRBD1 (6 bases). There are 18 residues in the CDR3. Per germline, CDR1 GTSNPN and CDR2 SVGIG (reference sequence). Trimming took 0 bases from V and 1 from J, leaving 21 bases between them.

The CDR3 nucleotides are TGCGCCAGCAGCCAAAATAGCGGTACAGATACGCAGTATTTT. Translating gives CASSQNSGTDTQYF. V gene TRBV4-3 combines with J gene TRBJ2-3; D possibly corresponds to TRBD2 (6 bases). Trimming took 2 bases from V and 3 from J, leaving 9 bases between them. CDR1 and CDR2 from the germline V gene are LGHNA and YSLEER. The CDR3 contains 14 residues.

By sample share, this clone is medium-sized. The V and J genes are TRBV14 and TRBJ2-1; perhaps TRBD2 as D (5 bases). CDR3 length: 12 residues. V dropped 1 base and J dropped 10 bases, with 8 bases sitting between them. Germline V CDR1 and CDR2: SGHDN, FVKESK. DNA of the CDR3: TGTGCCAGCAGCCAAGCAGGACTGGAGCAGTTCTTC. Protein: CASSQAGLEQFF.

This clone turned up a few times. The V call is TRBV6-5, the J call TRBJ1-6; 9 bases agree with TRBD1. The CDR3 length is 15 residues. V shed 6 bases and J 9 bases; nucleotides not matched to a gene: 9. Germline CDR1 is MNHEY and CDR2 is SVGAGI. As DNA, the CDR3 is TGTGCCAGCAGCTCTGCGGACAGGGGAAGTTCACCCCTCCACTTT. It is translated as CASSSADRGSSPLHF.

The chain's CDR3 is CASSSSGDSYEQYF. The CDR3 region has the DNA TGTGCCAGCAGCTCTAGCGGAGACTCCTACGAGCAGTACTTC. The rearrangement uses TRBV11-2 and TRBJ2-7; 7 nucleotides match TRBD2. Germline V gene sequence: CDR1 SGHAT, CDR2 FQNNGV. With V trimmed by 4 bases and J by 0 bases, 3 bases remained unmatched. CDR3 length: 14 amino acids.

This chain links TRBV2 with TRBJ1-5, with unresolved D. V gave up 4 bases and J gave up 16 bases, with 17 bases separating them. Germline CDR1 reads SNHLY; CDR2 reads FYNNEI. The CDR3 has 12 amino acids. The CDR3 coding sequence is TGTGCCAGCAGTGGTGGATACCTCCCAGCCCATTTT. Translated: CASSGGYLPAHF.

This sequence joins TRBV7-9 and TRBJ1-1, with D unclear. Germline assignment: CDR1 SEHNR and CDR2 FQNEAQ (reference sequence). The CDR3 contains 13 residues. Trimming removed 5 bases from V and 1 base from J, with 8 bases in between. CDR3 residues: CASSQEGNTEAFF. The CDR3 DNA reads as TGTGCCAGCAGCCAGGAAGGGAACACTGAAGCTTTCTTT.

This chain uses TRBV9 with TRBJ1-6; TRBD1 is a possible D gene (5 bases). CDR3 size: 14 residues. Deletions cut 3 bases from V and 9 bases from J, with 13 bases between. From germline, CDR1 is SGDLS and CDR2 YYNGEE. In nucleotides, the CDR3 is TGTGCCAGCAGCGGGGGGGAAGGCCCTTCACCCCTCCACTTT. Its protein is CASSGGEGPSPLHF.

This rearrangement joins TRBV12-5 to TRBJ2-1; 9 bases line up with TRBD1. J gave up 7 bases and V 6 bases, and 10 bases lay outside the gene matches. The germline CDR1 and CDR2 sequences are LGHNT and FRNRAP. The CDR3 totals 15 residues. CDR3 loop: CASGPGQGTMNEQFF. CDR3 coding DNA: TGTGCTAGTGGCCCGGGACAGGGTACAATGAATGAGCAGTTCTTC.

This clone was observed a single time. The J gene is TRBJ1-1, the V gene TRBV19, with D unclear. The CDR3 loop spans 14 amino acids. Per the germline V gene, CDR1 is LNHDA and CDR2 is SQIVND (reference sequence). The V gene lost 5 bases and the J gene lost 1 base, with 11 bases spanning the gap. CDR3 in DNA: TGTGCCAGTAGTCCGTTCGGTGCGAACACTGAAGCTTTCTTT. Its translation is CASSPFGANTEAFF.

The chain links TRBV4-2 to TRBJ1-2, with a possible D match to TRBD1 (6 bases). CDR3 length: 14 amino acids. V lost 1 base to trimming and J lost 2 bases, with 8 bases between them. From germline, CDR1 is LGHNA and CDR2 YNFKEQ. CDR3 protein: CASSQAGHNYGYTF. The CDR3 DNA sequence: TGTGCCAGCAGCCAAGCGGGACACAACTATGGCTACACCTTC.

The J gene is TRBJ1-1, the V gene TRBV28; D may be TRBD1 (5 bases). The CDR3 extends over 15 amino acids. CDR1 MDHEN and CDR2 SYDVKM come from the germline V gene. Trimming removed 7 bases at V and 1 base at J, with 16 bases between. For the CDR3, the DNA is TGTGCCAGCACTTCCCCAGGGTGGGGGAACACTGAAGCTTTCTTT. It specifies CASTSPGWGNTEAFF. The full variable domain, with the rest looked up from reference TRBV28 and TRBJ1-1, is DVKVTQSSRYLVKRTGEKVFLECVQDMDHENMFWYRQDPGLGLRLIYFSYDVKMKEKGDIPEGYSVSREKKERFSLILESASTNQTSMYLCASTSPGWGNTEAFFGQGTRLTVV.

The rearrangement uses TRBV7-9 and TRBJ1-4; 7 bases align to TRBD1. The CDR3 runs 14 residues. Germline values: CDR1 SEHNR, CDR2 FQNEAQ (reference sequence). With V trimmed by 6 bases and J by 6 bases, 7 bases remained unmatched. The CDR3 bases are TGTGCCAGCAGAAGTGACAGGGCGGATGAAAAACTGTTTTTT. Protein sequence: CASRSDRADEKLFF.

The CDR3 is CASSFWFRGGDPRNEQFF. The CDR3 nucleotides read TGTGCCAGCAGCTTTTGGTTTCGCGGGGGGGATCCCCGCAATGAGCAGTTCTTC. The V and J genes are TRBV7-2 and TRBJ2-1, with 9 positions matching TRBD2. This CDR3 contains 18 residues. The ends lost 3 bases at V and 6 bases at J; junction bases unmatched: 15. Looked up from germline, CDR1 is SGHTA and CDR2 is FQGNSA.

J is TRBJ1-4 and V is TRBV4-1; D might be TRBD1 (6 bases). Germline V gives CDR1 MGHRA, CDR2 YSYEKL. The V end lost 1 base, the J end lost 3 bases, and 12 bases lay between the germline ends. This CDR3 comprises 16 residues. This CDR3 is CASSQASGAANEKLFF. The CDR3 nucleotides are TGCGCCAGCAGCCAAGCTTCAGGGGCAGCTAATGAAAAACTGTTTTTT.

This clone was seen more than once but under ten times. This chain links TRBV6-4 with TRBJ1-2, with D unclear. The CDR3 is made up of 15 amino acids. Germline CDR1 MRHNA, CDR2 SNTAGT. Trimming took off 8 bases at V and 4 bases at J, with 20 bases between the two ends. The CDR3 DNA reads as TGTGCCAGCCCTTGTCGAGAGGCAGTTTGCTATGGCTACACCTTC. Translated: CASPCREAVCYGYTF.

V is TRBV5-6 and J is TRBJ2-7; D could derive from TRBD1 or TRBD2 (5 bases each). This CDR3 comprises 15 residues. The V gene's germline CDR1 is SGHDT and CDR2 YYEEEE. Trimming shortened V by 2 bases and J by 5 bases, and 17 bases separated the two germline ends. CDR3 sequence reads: CASSLQEALMNEQYF. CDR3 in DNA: TGTGCCAGCAGCTTACAGGAGGCGCTCATGAACGAGCAGTACTTC.

CDR3 bases: TGTGCCACCAGTGATCCGGGAGGGGAGTATGGCTACACCTTC. Translated: CATSDPGGEYGYTF. The chain combines TRBV24-1 with TRBJ1-2; TRBD1 is a possible D gene (5 bases). The V end was cut by 3 bases, the J end by 5 bases, with 12 bases between. This CDR3 is built from 14 residues. Germline V gene sequence: CDR1 KGHDR, CDR2 SFDVKD.

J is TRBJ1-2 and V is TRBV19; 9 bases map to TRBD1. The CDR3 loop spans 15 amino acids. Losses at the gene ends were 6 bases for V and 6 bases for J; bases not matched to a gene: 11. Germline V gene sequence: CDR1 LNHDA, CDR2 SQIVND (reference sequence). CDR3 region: CASSPKDRGIHGYTF. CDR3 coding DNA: TGTGCCAGTAGCCCAAAGGACAGGGGAATTCATGGCTACACCTTC.

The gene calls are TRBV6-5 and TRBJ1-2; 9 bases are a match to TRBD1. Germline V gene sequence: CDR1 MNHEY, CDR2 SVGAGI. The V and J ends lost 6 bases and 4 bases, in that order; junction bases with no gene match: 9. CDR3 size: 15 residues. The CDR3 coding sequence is TGTGCCAGCAGGGGACAGGGCATTCTTCTCTATGGCTACACCTTC. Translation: CASRGQGILLYGYTF.

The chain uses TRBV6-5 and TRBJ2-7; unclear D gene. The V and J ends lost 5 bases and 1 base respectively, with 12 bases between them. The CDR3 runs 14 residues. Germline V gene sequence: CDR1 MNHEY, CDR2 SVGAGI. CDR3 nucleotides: TGTGCCAGCAGTCCTTCGGGCCAGTCCTACGAGCAGTACTTC. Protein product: CASSPSGQSYEQYF.

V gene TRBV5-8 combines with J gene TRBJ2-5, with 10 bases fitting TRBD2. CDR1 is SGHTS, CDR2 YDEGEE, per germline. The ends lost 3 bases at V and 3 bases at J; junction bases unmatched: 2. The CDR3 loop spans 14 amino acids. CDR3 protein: CASSYLAGEETQYF. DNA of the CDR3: TGTGCCAGCAGCTATCTAGCGGGGGAAGAGACCCAGTACTTC.

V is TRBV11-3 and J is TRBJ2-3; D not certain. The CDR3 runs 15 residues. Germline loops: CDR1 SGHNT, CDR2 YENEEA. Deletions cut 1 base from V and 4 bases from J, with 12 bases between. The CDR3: CASSLAQRGADTQYF. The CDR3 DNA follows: TGTGCCAGCAGCTTAGCTCAACGAGGCGCAGATACGCAGTATTTT. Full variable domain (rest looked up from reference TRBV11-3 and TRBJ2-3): EAGVVQSPRYKIIEKKQPVAFWCNPISGHNTLYWYLQNLGQGPELLIRYENEEAVDDSQLPKDRFSAERLKGVDSTLKIQPAELGDSAVYLCASSLAQRGADTQYFGPGTRLTVL.

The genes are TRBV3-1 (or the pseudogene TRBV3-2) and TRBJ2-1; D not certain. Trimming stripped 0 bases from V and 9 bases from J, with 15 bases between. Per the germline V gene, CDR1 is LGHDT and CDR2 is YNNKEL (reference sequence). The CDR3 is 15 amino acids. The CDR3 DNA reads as TGTGCCAGCAGCCAAGATCATGAGGTGGGTTTTGAGCAGTTCTTC. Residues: CASSQDHEVGFEQFF.